These T cell receptor beta chains were read from a single sample in a study of T cells in Graves' hyperthyroidism and ophthalmopathy. One entry per CDR3 protein, called by TCRdb with MiXCR from the multiplex PCR reads. The table has about 540,000 distinct CDR3 sequences, more than 45% seen once. Material: peripheral blood or thyroid tissue (not recorded which). These TCRs come from a woman aged 18-30 years with Graves' hyperthyroidism. CDR3s include the opening cysteine and the closing phenylalanine or tryptophan. The D gene is left open where the match is weak. Clone size is given for some rows only: seen once, a few or many times, or a class if the clone is expanded.

>few|TRBV12-3/TRBV12-4|-|TRBJ1-4
TGTGCCAGCAGTCAGGGTCCAACTAATGAAAAACTGTTTTTT
CASSQGPTNEKLFF
>once|TRBV29-1|-|TRBJ2-5
TGCAGCTTTAGGGAGTCCCGGTACTTC
CSFRESRYF
>many|TRBV7-3|-|TRBJ1-1
TGTGCCAGCAGCCCCCTGGGACGGACTGAAGCTTTCTTT
CASSPLGRTEAFF
>-|TRBV11-2|-|TRBJ2-7
TGTGCCAGCAGCTTAGTGGGCGGCCAGGGGTCCTACGAGCAGTACTTC
CASSLVGGQGSYEQYF
>-|TRBV10-3|-|TRBJ1-4
TGTGCCATCAGGGAGGGGACGGTCTATGCAACTAATGAAAAACTGTTTTTT
CAIREGTVYATNEKLFF
>-|TRBV4-1|TRBD2|TRBJ2-7
TGTGCCAGCAGCCAAGAAGGGACTAGCGGAACCTACGAGCAGTACTTC
CASSQEGTSGTYEQYF
>few|TRBV7-2|TRBD1|TRBJ2-5
TGTGCCAGCAGCCTTTTCCAGACAGGGGGAGAGACCCAGTACTTC
CASSLFQTGGETQYF
>-|TRBV2|-|TRBJ2-3
TGTGCCAGCAGTGGGAAAGCGGATAGCACAGATACGCAGTATTTT
CASSGKADSTDTQYF
>-|TRBV7-3|-|TRBJ1-1
TGTGCCAGCAGCCCGGCCCCGGGGGGCACTGAAGCTTTCTTT
CASSPAPGGTEAFF
>-|TRBV19|TRBD1|TRBJ2-1
TGTGCCAGTGGGGACAGGGCAACCTACAATGAGCAGTTCTTC
CASGDRATYNEQFF
>-|TRBV2|-|TRBJ2-3
TGTGCCAGCAGTGTTGGGGGGCTTAGCACAGATACGCAGTATTTT
CASSVGGLSTDTQYF
>once|TRBV20-1|-|TRBJ1-2
TGCAGTGCTAGGGCAACGAAGGGTGACTATGGCTACACCTTC
CSARATKGDYGYTF
>-|TRBV11-3|-|TRBJ2-2
TGTGCCAGCAGCCAGTGGCAGGGGAGCACCGGGGAGCTGTTTTTT
CASSQWQGSTGELFF
>few|TRBV2|TRBD2|TRBJ2-7
TGTGCCAGCAGCTCGCGGCTTGGACTAGCGGGAGGCCAACCGGGGCAGTACTTC
CASSSRLGLAGGQPGQYF
>-|TRBV2|-|TRBJ1-1
TGTGCCAGCAGTAGGGATTACACTGAAGCTTTCTTT
CASSRDYTEAFF
>-|TRBV29-1|TRBD1|TRBJ1-2
TGCAGCTTAGATAGGGACAGGTTTTCTAACTATGGCTACACCTTC
CSLDRDRFSNYGYTF
>few|TRBV14|TRBD1|TRBJ2-2
TGTGCCAGCAGCCAAGGGGGGACAGGGCGTGGCACCGGGGAGCTGTTTTTT
CASSQGGTGRGTGELFF
>-|TRBV7-9|-|TRBJ2-7
TGTGCCAGCAGCTTGGTACCCCACGAGCAGTACTTC
CASSLVPHEQYF
>-|TRBV2|-|TRBJ1-5
TGTGCCAGCAGCCATGGACACCCCTATGGCAATCAGCCCCAGCATTTT
CASSHGHPYGNQPQHF
>few|TRBV5-1|-|TRBJ1-3
TGCGCCAGCAGCTCGGAGGCGGGGGCTGGAAACACCATATATTTT
CASSSEAGAGNTIYF
>many|TRBV2|TRBD1|TRBJ1-2
TGTGCCAGCAGCCTGACAGGGGGCAAATATGGCTACACCTTC
CASSLTGGKYGYTF
>many|TRBV7-9|TRBD2|TRBJ2-7
TGTGCCAGCACCGGGACTAGTTCCCACGAGCAGTACTTC
CASTGTSSHEQYF
>once|TRBV24-1|TRBD2|TRBJ2-2
TGTGCCACCAGTGATTTGCGGACTAGCGGAAACGGGGAGCTGTTTTTT
CATSDLRTSGNGELFF
>few|TRBV19|-|TRBJ2-7
TGTGCCAGTAGCATGGGCAGGTCGAGGTACGAGCAGTACTTC
CASSMGRSRYEQYF
>many|TRBV25-1|-|TRBJ2-5
TGTGCCAGCAGTGACCTTACTTCGGACAGCAACCAAGAGACCCAGTACTTC
CASSDLTSDSNQETQYF
>few|TRBV24-1|-|TRBJ2-5
TGTGCCACCAGTGATTTTCGACCGGGAAAAGAGACCCAGTACTTC
CATSDFRPGKETQYF
>-|TRBV11-2|-|TRBJ2-7
TGTGCCAGCAGAGATGGAGGCTACGAGCAGTACTTC
CASRDGGYEQYF
>many|TRBV7-9|-|TRBJ1-1
TGTGCCAGCAGGCTTATGGGGGCGGGGAACACTGAAGCTTTCTTT
CASRLMGAGNTEAFF
>-|TRBV15|TRBD1|TRBJ2-6
TGTGCCACCAGCAGAGATCAGGGGGCCTACGTCCTGACTTTC
CATSRDQGAYVLTF
>many|TRBV6-5|TRBD2|TRBJ2-2
TGTGCCAGCAGTTTTCAGCGGGAGACGAACACCGGGGAGCTGTTTTTT
CASSFQRETNTGELFF
>few|TRBV12-3/TRBV12-4|-|TRBJ2-7
TGTGCCAGCAGCAAACATGGTGCCGAGCAGTACTTC
CASSKHGAEQYF
>many|TRBV29-1|TRBD1|TRBJ1-1
TGCAGCGTTTTTACAGGGGGCACTGAAGCTTTCTTT
CSVFTGGTEAFF
>many|TRBV2|TRBD1|TRBJ2-5
TGTGCCAGCAGTAGGGACAGGGCCCAAGAGACCCAGTACTTC
CASSRDRAQETQYF
>-|TRBV7-2|-|TRBJ1-3
TGTGCCAGCAGCCGATGGGTTCTCTCTGGAAACACCATATATTTT
CASSRWVLSGNTIYF
>-|TRBV9|TRBD2|TRBJ2-5
TGTGCCAGCAGCGTCCCCGCGGGAGGGGGCCAAGAGACCCAGTACTTC
CASSVPAGGGQETQYF
>-|TRBV7-2|TRBD1|TRBJ2-7
TGTGCCAGCAGCCGGTTCGCCGGGACAGACTCTCGATTCGAGCAGTACTTC
CASSRFAGTDSRFEQYF
>-|TRBV5-1|TRBD1|TRBJ1-1
TGCGCCAGCAGCTTCAGGGGGCACGACACTGAAGCTTTCTTT
CASSFRGHDTEAFF
>-|TRBV10-3|-|TRBJ2-7
TGTGCCAGCAGTTACCTTGGGGGCATGTACGAGCAGTACTTC
CASSYLGGMYEQYF
>-|TRBV5-1|TRBD1|TRBJ1-6
TGCGCCAGCAGCTCGATATCCTTGACAGGGTCTCTTTCACCCCTCCACTTT
CASSSISLTGSLSPLHF
>-|TRBV2|-|TRBJ2-2
TGTGCCAGCAGTTACATAGGGGGGGCCACCGGGGAGCTGTTTTTT
CASSYIGGATGELFF
>-|TRBV14|-|TRBJ1-1
TGTGCCAGCAGCCAAGATCTGGACAGCGAAGCTTTCTTT
CASSQDLDSEAFF
>-|TRBV2|TRBD2|TRBJ2-7
TGTGCCAGCTCCCGGGAGGGGGTATCTTCCTACGAGCAGTACTTC
CASSREGVSSYEQYF
>-|TRBV7-3|TRBD1|TRBJ2-5
TGTGCCAGCAGCTTAACCGGACAGGATGGTGAGACCCAGTACTTC
CASSLTGQDGETQYF
>few|TRBV29-1|-|TRBJ2-5
TGCAGCGTTGAATGGGTCCCCTCGACCCAGTACTTC
CSVEWVPSTQYF
>-|TRBV2|TRBD1|TRBJ1-2
TGTGCCAGCAGTCCCGGGACGGGCGAGGGGGCTGGCTACACCTTC
CASSPGTGEGAGYTF
>-|TRBV2|TRBD1|TRBJ1-5
TGTGCCAGCAGTTCTGGACAGGGGGCATCGGGCAATCAGCCCCAGCATTTT
CASSSGQGASGNQPQHF
>-|TRBV19|-|TRBJ2-5
TGTGCCAGTAGTATCGGGGGCCAGTACTTC
CASSIGGQYF
>-|TRBV12-3/TRBV12-4|-|TRBJ1-4
TGTGCCAGCAGGGGTTCGGAGGGCCTTAATGAAAAACTGTTTTTT
CASRGSEGLNEKLFF
>many|TRBV19|-|TRBJ1-1
TGTGCCAGTACGCAGAGTTCGGACACTGAAGCTTTCTTT
CASTQSSDTEAFF
>once|TRBV10-3|-|TRBJ1-2
TGTGCCATCAGTGGATACTATGGCTACACCTTC
CAISGYYGYTF
>-|TRBV10-3|-|TRBJ1-4
TGTGCCAGCAGTTCGGGGTATTCTGTGGAAAAACTGTTTTTT
CASSSGYSVEKLFF
>few|TRBV7-9|-|TRBJ1-1
TGTGCCAGCAGCTTCAACCAGTACGGTGAAGCTTTCTTT
CASSFNQYGEAFF
>-|TRBV5-1|TRBD2|TRBJ2-7
TGCGCCAGCACCCTGGGGTTGGCTAGCGGGACCTACGAGCAGTACTTC
CASTLGLASGTYEQYF
>many|TRBV2|-|TRBJ1-2
TGTGCCAGCAGCCCCGGGGGAGCTAACTATGGCTACACCTTC
CASSPGGANYGYTF
>few|TRBV5-1|TRBD2|TRBJ2-7
TGCGCCAGCAGCTTGGTTCCTAGCGGGGGGACCTACGAGCAGTACTTC
CASSLVPSGGTYEQYF
>many|TRBV29-1|-|TRBJ1-2
TGCAGCGTTGATAAAATCGACTATGGCTACACCTTC
CSVDKIDYGYTF